Here is one TCR beta chain with its context. Antigen specificity is unknown. The data derive from a study of human thymus T cells. Germline CDR1 is SEHNR and CDR2 is FQNEAQ (reference sequence). CDR3 length: 13 amino acids. V was cut by 2 bases and J by 9 bases, with 11 bases left in between. The repertoire was sequenced with immunoSEQ multiplex PCR; TCRdb's copy has only in-frame clones and lacks some. The data hold tens of thousands of clones, with roughly 94% observed a single time. During corrective heart surgery, resections were taken, and the thymus tissue came from them. Having corrective surgery for congenital heart defects, healthy Finnish infants were the ones who donated. Study conclusions and caveats: Unrelated individuals were reported by related research to share highly overlapping thymic repertoires. In thymic and blood repertoires alike, V and J usage looked biased.

The sequenced sample consisted of thymus tissue. The clonotype was recovered from a girl under three years old with a congenital heart defect but otherwise immunologically healthy. V and J are TRBV7-9 and TRBJ2-1; tentatively, D is TRBD1 (6 bases). CDR3 region: CASSLQGTGEQFF. The CDR3 DNA is TGTGCCAGCAGCTTACAGGGGACGGGTGAGCAGTTCTTC.